The T cell receptor (beta chain) described here comes from a study of early T cells in non-severe SARS-CoV-2 infection (dated by TCRdb to about 2021). Study-level background: TCR sequencing used bulk RNA from unsorted whole blood, so alpha and beta chains could not be paired. General conclusions and limits of the study: Matching against VDJdb was skewed toward anti-spike CD8 responses, likely underestimated virus-specific expansions, and missed private and CD4 specificities.

This was a case-control study nested in a cohort of healthcare workers in London, UK, who had nasopharyngeal swab PCR tests and blood samples taken every week. Healthcare workers were recruited during the week of the UK lockdown, between 23 and 31 March 2020, and followed weekly for up to roughly 15 weeks. The germline V and J ends show losses of 3 bases and 6 bases respectively, and no gene match explains 7 bases of the junction. The germline V gene specifies SGDLS as CDR1 and YYNGEE as CDR2. Measured from the cysteine to the phenylalanine, the CDR3 is 15 residues long. The sequence is cut down to CDR3 DNA, 45 bases in frame from base 1. This clonotype was picked up many times. Its antigen remains undetermined. No per-base quality is available; no much larger clone lies one base away. To prepare the library, 5' RACE was applied. Sequenced on a NextSeq 500. To correct for sequencing error and PCR bias, the TCR library protocol tagged individual cDNA molecules with unique molecular identifiers. Sequencing covered both TCR alpha and beta chains, and within each sample the abundances of alpha and beta sequences were tightly co-correlated. As for how the authors treated the data: Decombinator V4 was used to perform V gene, J gene and CDR3 annotation of TCR sequences. TCRs were defined as expanded if a significant change between any two time points was detected under a Poisson model with p below 0.0001. TCR abundances were normalised to the total number of TCRs sequenced per sample and expressed as counts per million. TRAV1-2 paired with TRAJ12, TRAJ20 or TRAJ33 defined MAIT TCRs, while TRAV10 paired with TRAJ18 defined iNKT TCRs. VDJdb, accessed 1 November 2021, was searched for CMV, EBV and SARS-CoV-2 annotated TCRs, with TCRs annotated for multiple antigens excluded. TCRdb applied fastp at Q25 and MiXCR to the public reads, then kept only in-frame beta chains. Identical CDR3 protein sequences are pooled into one entry, listed with their most common genes and DNA. These V and J calls rely on TCRdb rather than the paper's analysis. This sample lists under 50,000 distinct CDR3 sequences; about 5.6% were detected once. The ten largest account for under 5% of the sample.

The sample consisted of whole blood. The clonotype originates from an adult who was a healthcare worker with PCR-confirmed SARS-CoV-2 infection or an uninfected control (not recorded which). The rearrangement combines TRBV9 with TRBJ2-1; 9 bases in the junction line up with TRBD1. CDR3 sequence: CASSGGDRAGNEQFF. The bases are TGTGCCAGCAGCGGAGGGGACAGGGCGGGCAATGAGCAGTTCTTC.